This T cell receptor (beta chain) was found in a study of blood T cell repertoires in COVID-19. On the study more broadly: Samples representing acute and convalescent COVID-19 were sourced from the United States, Italy and Spain. PBMCs, B-cell-depleted T cells, or T cells provided the cDNA or gDNA that made up the material.

In the study's own analysis: Reference gene primer amplification in the assay estimated nucleated cell counts. TCRdb's table, derived via immunoSEQ multiplex PCR, lists solely in-frame clones and lacks some. Clone size and the V and J calls come from that table; the DNA yielded D and trimming. Of tens of thousands of clones listed, 70% to 90% are singletons. V was clipped by 3 bases and J by 6 bases, with 12 bases between them. The CDR3 has 14 residues. Germline loops: CDR1 MDHEN, CDR2 SYDVKM. The source is a human donor in a cohort sampled during active COVID-19. The sample was peripheral blood. The chain recombines TRBV28 with TRBJ2-4; a possible D gene is TRBD1 (6 bases). As DNA, the CDR3 is TGTGCCAGCAGTTTGTTCCCCAGGGGAAACATTCAGTACTTC. Protein product: CASSLFPRGNIQYF.